Following are 24 T cell receptor beta chains from one sample sequenced in a study of shared clonotypes between healthy human individuals (dated by TCRdb to about 2020). Receptor libraries were prepared by the immunoSEQ multiplex PCR assay. In its TCRdb copy, this immuneACCESS table keeps in-frame sequences only and misses some clones. Where compared with another copy, unresolved V genes explain less than half of these, and the others have no known cause. The sample table lists 1.4 million or so clones, roughly 98.5% of them with a count of one. The top ten clones comprise about 0.35% of the sample. Source material: naive CD4+ T cells sorted from blood. The cell subset or site label here, explained by the study, means: CD45RA+ positively selected. All receptors derive from a man aged 25 to 45 in good health.

The chain employs TRBV29-1 and TRBJ2-7; TRBD1 might be the D (5 bases). The V gene lost 2 bases and the J gene lost 5 bases, with 13 bases spanning the gap. This CDR3 contains 13 residues. Germline CDR1 SQVTM, CDR2 ANQGSEA. The CDR3: CSVESRVGDEQYF. The DNA for the CDR3 is TGCAGCGTTGAAAGCAGGGTTGGAGACGAGCAGTACTTC.

The DNA for the CDR3 is TGTGCCAGCAGCCTCAGGGGACTAGCGGATTCCTACGAGCAGTACTTC. It codes for CASSLRGLADSYEQYF. The chain recombines TRBV7-6 with TRBJ2-7, with 11 bases identical to TRBD2. Germline CDR1 SGHVS, CDR2 FNYEAQ. Trimming at V came to 5 bases and at J to 1 base, leaving 7 bases not matched to a gene. CDR3 length: 16 residues.

This sequence joins TRBV19 and TRBJ2-7, with D unresolved. CDR1 is LNHDA and CDR2 is SQIVND in the germline V gene (reference sequence). The CDR3 has 15 residues. Between the trimmed V and J ends, which lost 0 bases and 1 base, there was a span of 10 bases. The CDR3 sequence: CASSIDRWASYEQYF. For the CDR3, the DNA is TGTGCCAGTAGTATAGATCGCTGGGCATCCTACGAGCAGTACTTC.

This clone is a singleton in its sample. V usage is TRBV2 and J usage is TRBJ1-1; D gene unclear. The length of the CDR3 is 12 residues. Per the germline V gene, CDR1 is SNHLY and CDR2 is FYNNEI. Between the trimmed V and J ends, which lost 7 bases and 6 bases, there was a span of 12 bases. The CDR3 region has the DNA TGTGCCAGCATAAAGGGTAGGGCTGAAGCTTTCTTT. Translation gives CASIKGRAEAFF.

J is TRBJ2-1 and V is TRBV18; 8 nucleotides line up with TRBD2. The CDR3 is made up of 16 amino acids. The J segment lost 7 bases and the V segment lost 3 bases, leaving 11 bases of the junction unmatched. From germline, CDR1 is KGHSH and CDR2 LQKENI. In DNA, the CDR3 is TGTGCCAGCTCACCTTTAAGCGGGAGCCCCAGGAATGAGCAGTTCTTC. Translating it yields CASSPLSGSPRNEQFF.

This chain uses TRBV7-9 with TRBJ2-3; D gene unclear. The V end lost 4 bases, the J end lost 5 bases, and 10 bases lay between the germline ends. This CDR3 contains 13 residues. The V gene's germline CDR1 is SEHNR and CDR2 FQNEAQ (reference sequence). Here the CDR3 reads CASSYGRGDTQYF. DNA of the CDR3: TGTGCCAGCAGCTACGGACGCGGAGATACGCAGTATTTT.

As regards this clone: Different DNA sequences within this sample yield the same CDR3. The chain carries TRBV9 and TRBJ1-4; D is unclear. The germline V and J ends were trimmed by 2 bases and 0 bases, with 5 bases remaining between them. Germline V gives CDR1 SGDLS, CDR2 YYNGEE. CDR3 size: 14 residues. The DNA for the CDR3 is TGTGCCAGCAGCGTCGGGGCAACTAATGAAAAACTGTTTTTT. Translated, it gives CASSVGATNEKLFF.

This clone occurred once. The V gene is TRBV28, the J gene TRBJ2-1; D is perhaps TRBD2 (5 bases). Trimming shortened V by 6 bases and J by 8 bases, and 20 bases separated the two germline ends. The germline V gene has CDR1 MDHEN and CDR2 SYDVKM. The CDR3 totals 15 residues. CDR3 residues: CASSQVDSLLDEQFF. The CDR3 bases are TGTGCCAGCAGCCAAGTGGACTCCTTGTTGGATGAGCAGTTCTTC.

The chain recombines TRBV12-2 with TRBJ2-1; the tabulated D call, TRBD2, remains unverified against the DNA. TRBV12-2 is an annotated pseudogene. The CDR3 contains 15 residues. The CDR3 spells CATWCLAGSYNEQFF. The CDR3 bases are TGTGCAACATGGTGTTTAGCGGGCTCCTACAATGAGCAGTTCTTC.

The chain joins TRBV14 to TRBJ2-7; TRBD1 or TRBD2 may be the D gene (5 bases each). V was clipped by 5 bases and J by 6 bases, with 20 bases between them. From germline, CDR1 is SGHDN and CDR2 FVKESK. The CDR3 has 15 amino acids. This CDR3 reads CASSNRDPLRGEQYF. The DNA for the CDR3 is TGTGCCAGCAGCAACCGGGACCCTCTACGGGGCGAGCAGTACTTC.

Concerning this clone itself: Within the sample, other DNA sequences also encode this same CDR3. The rearrangement joins TRBV9 to TRBJ2-2; maybe TRBD2 (6 bases). The CDR3 totals 15 residues. V was clipped by 0 bases and J by 4 bases, with 10 bases between them. The V gene's germline CDR1 is SGDLS and CDR2 YYNGEE. CDR3 residues: CASSVGRVGTGELFF. The CDR3 DNA follows: TGTGCCAGCAGCGTAGGGAGGGTTGGCACCGGGGAGCTGTTTTTT.

On this clone itself: Other DNA variants within this sample encode the same CDR3. The rearrangement joins TRBV2 to TRBJ1-2; D gene uncertain. Between the trimmed V and J ends, which lost 6 bases and 5 bases, there was a span of 7 bases. This CDR3 spans 11 amino acids. Per germline, CDR1 SNHLY and CDR2 FYNNEI. This CDR3 is CASSGSYGYTF. Written as DNA, the CDR3 is TGTGCCAGCAGCGGGAGTTATGGCTACACCTTC.

The V gene is TRBV10-3, the J gene TRBJ2-7, with 11 bases identical to TRBD2. With 9 bases clipped from V and 5 bases from J, the junction kept 6 bases outside the gene matches. The CDR3 covers 13 residues. The germline V gene encodes CDR1 ENHRY and CDR2 SYGVKD. The CDR3 DNA reads TGTGCCATGGCGACTAGCGGGAATAACGAGCAGTACTTC. Its translation is CAMATSGNNEQYF.

The CDR3 reads CASSVGLGQTDTQYF. CDR3 sequence (DNA): TGTGCCAGCAGCGTAGGACTAGGGCAAACAGATACGCAGTATTTT. The chain uses TRBV9 and TRBJ2-3; a weak D match, TRBD2 (6 bases). V dropped 0 bases and J dropped 3 bases, with 11 bases sitting between them. The CDR3 extends over 15 amino acids. Germline V gene data show CDR1 as SGDLS and CDR2 as YYNGEE.

The sample holds one count of this clone. V usage is TRBV5-1 and J usage is TRBJ1-1; possibly TRBD1 for D (6 bases). Germline CDR1 is SGHRS and CDR2 is YFSETQ. There are 15 residues in the CDR3. Trimming cost V 4 bases and J 8 bases, with 21 bases left between them. The CDR3 protein is CASSPPERGTSEAFF. CDR3 coding DNA: TGCGCCAGCAGCCCACCCGAGAGAGGGACATCGGAAGCTTTCTTT.

The chain recombines TRBV19 with TRBJ2-7; 10 bases are shared with TRBD2. In germline, CDR1 is LNHDA, CDR2 SQIVND (reference sequence). J gave up 9 bases and V 6 bases, and 14 bases lay outside the gene matches. CDR3 size: 15 residues. The CDR3 region has the DNA TGTGCCAGTAGCACTCGTGCGTCTAGCGGGAGTGGGCAGTACTTC. Its protein product is CASSTRASSGSGQYF.

This chain links TRBV18 with TRBJ2-3, with 9 bases lining up with TRBD1. V shed 3 bases and J 4 bases; nucleotides not matched to a gene: 5. The CDR3 is 15 residues long. Germline lookup yields CDR1 KGHSH and CDR2 LQKENI. The CDR3, as DNA: TGTGCCAGCTCACCCCCAACAGGGGGCGCAGATACGCAGTATTTT. Amino acid sequence: CASSPPTGGADTQYF.

The chain uses TRBV5-1 and TRBJ2-2; maybe TRBD1 (6 bases). Per the germline V gene, CDR1 is SGHRS and CDR2 is YFSETQ. V shed 7 bases and J shed 2 bases, with 18 bases lying between them. The CDR3 extends over 16 amino acids. In DNA, the CDR3 is TGCGCCAGCGGAAGAACCGGGACAAGTAACACCGGGGAGCTGTTTTTT. Protein sequence: CASGRTGTSNTGELFF.

The chain has TRBV5-5 and TRBJ1-2; unclear D gene. The V and J ends lost 4 bases and 2 bases respectively, with 15 bases between them. Germline-derived CDR1 and CDR2 are SGHKS and YYEKEE (reference sequence). This CDR3 is built from 15 residues. CDR3 in DNA: TGTGCCAGCAGCACAGCCGCCTCGGTCAACTATGGCTACACCTTC. It specifies CASSTAASVNYGYTF.

The rearrangement joins TRBV6-5 to TRBJ1-2; D call uncertain. CDR3 length: 15 residues. Trimming took off 0 bases at V and 8 bases at J, with 16 bases between the two ends. Germline V gives CDR1 MNHEY, CDR2 SVGAGI. CDR3 residues: CASSYSIGREGGYTF. The CDR3 region has the DNA TGTGCCAGCAGTTACTCGATTGGACGTGAAGGCGGCTACACCTTC.

The chain uses TRBV4-3 and TRBJ1-1; 7 bases line up with TRBD1. J lost 3 bases, V lost 4 bases, and 2 bases had no gene match. CDR1 and CDR2 from the germline V gene are LGHNA and YSLEER. This CDR3 spans 13 amino acids. The CDR3 reads CASSRQGDTEAFF. The CDR3 DNA sequence: TGCGCCAGCAGCCGACAGGGAGACACTGAAGCTTTCTTT.

A word on this clone: A junction boundary mismatches the germline segment, possibly from a read error. Other DNA sequences in the same sample also yield this CDR3. V usage is TRBV7-2 and J usage is TRBJ2-3; D might be TRBD2 (6 bases). Germline assignment: CDR1 SGHTA and CDR2 FQGNSA. The CDR3 sequence is 13 residues long. The CDR3 sequence: CASSLASTDTQYF. The CDR3, as DNA: TGTGCCAGCAGCCTAGCGAGTACAGATACGCAGTATTTT.

The V and J genes are TRBV9 and TRBJ1-2; D is perhaps TRBD1 (5 bases). Germline V gene data show CDR1 as SGDLS and CDR2 as YYNGEE. The CDR3 totals 13 residues. Trimming shortened V by 0 bases and J by 5 bases, and 8 bases separated the two germline ends. The CDR3 spells CASSVAQGYGYTF. The DNA of the CDR3 is TGTGCCAGCAGCGTAGCTCAGGGTTATGGCTACACCTTC.

The chain has TRBV5-8 and TRBJ1-1; no reliable D call. Germline V CDR1 and CDR2: SGHTS, YDEGEE. V dropped 4 bases and J dropped 5 bases, with 18 bases sitting between them. CDR3 length: 15 amino acids. For the CDR3, the DNA is TGTGCCAGCAGCGGGTCCGGGATGCGGGCTACTGAAGCTTTCTTT. This sequence encodes CASSGSGMRATEAFF. Supplemented by reference TRBV5-8 and TRBJ1-1, the full variable domain reads EAGVTQSPTHLIKTRGQQATLRCSPISGHTSVYWYQQALGLGLQFLLWYDEGEERNRGNFPPRFSGRQFPNYSSELNVNALELEDSALYLCASSGSGMRATEAFFGQGTRLTVV.